One and the same sample provided the 10 T cell receptor beta chains below, sequenced in a study of blood T cell repertoires in COVID-19. TCRdb keeps only in-frame clones here, not all; method: immunoSEQ multiplex PCR. The table includes about 120,000 clones, over 70% detected once. Sequenced material: peripheral blood. These receptors came from a man between 65 and 85 years old with acute or convalescent COVID-19.

The rearrangement uses TRBV7-2 and TRBJ2-1, with 8 bases lining up with TRBD1. V gave up 4 bases and J gave up 10 bases; unmatched junction bases: 6. Germline assignment: CDR1 SGHTA and CDR2 FQGNSA. The CDR3 sequence is 13 residues long. The CDR3 spells CASSSGQGAEQFF. The CDR3 DNA is TGTGCCAGCAGCTCAGGACAGGGTGCCGAGCAGTTCTTC.

This chain joins TRBV19 and TRBJ1-5; 9 bases align to TRBD1. Germline loops: CDR1 LNHDA, CDR2 SQIVND (reference sequence). J gave up 2 bases and V 5 bases, and 7 bases lay outside the gene matches. This CDR3 is built from 16 residues. The CDR3 DNA reads TGTGCCAGTAGTCCAGGACAGGGGAGAGGCAATCAGCCCCAGCATTTT. Protein product: CASSPGQGRGNQPQHF.

This clone was counted once. The gene calls are TRBV4-3 and TRBJ2-6, with 9 bases lining up with TRBD2. The CDR3 contains 19 residues. The germline CDR1 and CDR2 sequences are LGHNA and YSLEER. Germline trimming cut 0 bases from V and 0 bases from J; bases unmatched to any gene: 6. CDR3 sequence (DNA): TGCGCCAGCAGCCAAGAAGCTAGCGGGGCGTTCTCTGGGGCCAACGTCCTGACTTTC. Translating gives CASSQEASGAFSGANVLTF.

CDR3 nucleotides: TGTGCCAGCAGCCCGGACCCGACAGGGACCGGGGAGCTGTTTTTT. Translation: CASSPDPTGTGELFF. The chain joins TRBV7-3 to TRBJ2-2; 7 nucleotides match TRBD1. The J segment lost 5 bases and the V segment lost 5 bases, leaving 8 bases of the junction unmatched. CDR3 length: 15 amino acids. Germline-derived CDR1 and CDR2 are SGHTA and FQGTGA. Using reference TRBV7-3 and TRBJ2-2 for the parts outside the CDR3, the full variable domain is GAGVSQTPSNKVTEKGKYVELRCDPISGHTALYWYRQSLGQGPEFLIYFQGTGAADDSGLPNDRFFAVRPEGSVSTLKIQRTERGDSAVYLCASSPDPTGTGELFFGEGSRLTVL.

V and J are TRBV6-2 or TRBV6-3 and TRBJ2-7, with D possibly matching TRBD1 (6 bases). From germline, CDR1 is MNHEY and CDR2 SVGEGT. This CDR3 is built from 14 residues. The V gene lost 0 bases and the J gene lost 6 bases, with 12 bases spanning the gap. As DNA, the CDR3 is TGTGCCAGCAGTTACTCGCCGACAGGACCCGAGCAGTACTTC. Translating gives CASSYSPTGPEQYF.

The gene calls are TRBV12-5 and TRBJ2-5; TRBD2 aligns across 8 bases. Germline V lookup: CDR1 LGHNT, CDR2 FRNRAP. The junction had 9 bases not matched to a gene; V was cut back by 1 base and J by 5 bases. The CDR3 extends over 16 amino acids. The CDR3: CASGLAGGGHGETQYF. The CDR3 DNA sequence: TGTGCTAGTGGTTTGGCGGGAGGGGGGCACGGTGAGACCCAGTACTTC. The full variable domain, in which reference TRBV12-5 and TRBJ2-5 provide the parts outside the CDR3, is DARVTQTPRHKVTEMGQEVTMRCQPILGHNTVFWYRQTMMQGLELLAYFRNRAPLDDSGMPKDRFSAEMPDATLATLKIQPSEPRDSAVYFCASGLAGGGHGETQYFGPGTRLLVL.

This chain connects TRBV9 to TRBJ1-1; TRBD1 matches at 9 bases. There are 14 residues in the CDR3. Germline-derived CDR1 and CDR2 are SGDLS and YYNGEE. The ends lost 4 bases at V and 4 bases at J; junction bases unmatched: 5. DNA of the CDR3: TGTGCCAGCAGCCCGGGGACAGGGAGCACTGAAGCTTTCTTT. Its translation is CASSPGTGSTEAFF.

This clone was observed a few times. The chain has TRBV4-1 and TRBJ2-2; the match to TRBD2 covers 8 bases. Germline V CDR1 and CDR2: MGHRA, YSYEKL. This CDR3 has 17 amino acids. Germline trimming cut 1 base from V and 4 bases from J; bases unmatched to any gene: 8. The CDR3 bases are TGCGCCAGCAGCCAAGGCGATCTTCGGGGGGGCACCGGGGAGCTGTTTTTT. It translates to CASSQGDLRGGTGELFF.

The chain is built from TRBV29-1 and TRBJ2-7; TRBD1 matches 10 bases. Germline lookup yields CDR1 SQVTM and CDR2 ANQGSEA. The length of the CDR3 is 13 residues. The ends lost 7 bases at V and 5 bases at J; junction bases unmatched: 8. The CDR3 loop reads CSGRQGATNEQYF. As DNA, the CDR3 is TGCAGCGGGAGACAGGGGGCGACTAACGAGCAGTACTTC.

CDR3 DNA: TGCGCCAGCAGCTTGGCCGCGACTAGCGGGGGGTCGAGCTCCTACAATGAGCAGTTCTTC. It codes for CASSLAATSGGSSSYNEQFF. The V and J genes are TRBV5-1 and TRBJ2-1, with 13 nucleotides matching TRBD2. The CDR3 has 20 amino acids. Per the germline V gene, CDR1 is SGHRS and CDR2 is YFSETQ. V was clipped by 0 bases and J by 0 bases; unmatched bases: 9.